The source of this T cell receptor (beta chain) is a study of T cells in women clearing cervical HPV infection. Study as a whole: Case blood was drawn when the lesion was first found; control blood after infection became undetectable.

Note on this clone: The read comes to an end 3 residues before the CDR3 does, leaving the germline J gene to fill in the end.

Produced via immunoSEQ multiplex PCR; TCRdb's table is partial and in-frame only. This specimen shows about 15,000 clones; the ten leading clones hold approximately 7.1%. V dropped 3 bases and J dropped 0 bases, with 6 bases sitting between them. Germline V lookup: CDR1 LNHDA, CDR2 SQIVND (reference sequence). This CDR3 region has 14 residues. Sequenced sample: blood buffy coat. The clonotype comes from a woman aged 18 to 75 with a cervical HPV16 infection that either progressed to CIN3+ or cleared (not recorded which). The chain couples TRBV19 to TRBJ1-3; D is undetermined. The CDR3 protein is CASSIGGSGNTIYF. CDR3 bases read: TGTGCCAGTAGTATTGGCGGCTCTGGAAACACC.